The T cell receptor (beta chain) under discussion was sequenced for a study of blood T cell repertoires in COVID-19. As originally analysed: Reference gene primer amplification gave nucleated cell count estimates. Only in-frame clones appear in the TCRdb table, and some are missing; sequencing was by immunoSEQ multiplex PCR. D and trimming were read from the DNA, whereas the V and J calls and clone size are those reported in that table. The sample yields 150,000 to 200,000 clones, roughly 85% seen once. This CDR3 is 16 amino acids long. Between the trimmed V and J ends, which lost 2 bases and 2 bases, there was a span of 13 bases. Germline V lookup: CDR1 SGHTA, CDR2 FQGNSA.

The J gene is TRBJ2-1, the V gene TRBV7-2; tentatively, D is TRBD2 (7 bases). This receptor was taken from a man in his fifties with active or convalescent COVID-19. The specimen was peripheral blood. The CDR3 is CASSLNGGRTYNEQFF. For the CDR3, the DNA is TGTGCCAGCAGCTTAAACGGGGGGCGAACCTACAATGAGCAGTTCTTC.